What follows is one T cell receptor beta chain and its context. Assay: immunoSEQ multiplex PCR; the TCRdb copy retains only in-frame clones and omits some. Among fewer than 15,000 clones listed, roughly four fifths were seen once. The source of the sample is a study of sequential checkpoint blockade in melanoma. Overall study: Maintenance nivolumab came after either treatment sequence.

The length of the CDR3 is 11 residues. Germline CDR1 reads SNHLY; CDR2 reads FYNNEI. The V gene lost 6 bases and the J gene lost 4 bases, with 7 bases spanning the gap. This sample's treatment: randomized to nivolumab then ipilimumab (arm A) or the reverse (arm B). PBMC sorting kept live CD3+CD8+ cells without CD19 or CD56. The sequenced sample was CD8+ T cells sorted from blood (inferred from file names), obtained from a patient given nivolumab and ipilimumab in sequence. The chain is built from TRBV2 and TRBJ2-7; D is uncertain. The TCR sequence derives from a human donor with melanoma. The CDR3 reads CASSSSYEQYF. CDR3 DNA: TGTGCCAGCAGCAGTTCATACGAGCAGTACTTC.